These 14 T cell receptor beta chains were sequenced from one sample in a study of T-cell reconstitution after alpha-beta-depleted transplantation in children. Unique molecular identifiers were used to barcode this TCRbeta library. TCRdb independently ran MiXCR on the PCR reads; one entry per CDR3 protein. This sample has about 640,000 distinct CDR3 sequences; 13% occur once, and the top ten carry about 2.2%. The specimen was PBMCs, mostly from graft donor cells, collected 360 days after TCRalphabeta/CD19-depleted stem cell transplant. The receptors come from a male patient aged 5 to 17 who had a stem cell transplant for acute myeloid leukemia, so the T cells may come from the graft donor.

This chain uses TRBV2 with TRBJ1-2; 7 bases align to TRBD1. Losses at the gene ends were 5 bases for V and 12 bases for J; bases not matched to a gene: 18. This CDR3 has 15 residues. The germline gives CDR1 SNHLY, CDR2 FYNNEI. CDR3 DNA: TGTGCCAGCAGTTTACAGGGGCTGGAAACCAGCGAACACACCTTC. It translates to CASSLQGLETSEHTF.

The chain joins TRBV29-1 to TRBJ2-3; D possibly corresponds to TRBD2 (6 bases). The CDR3 consists of 9 residues. V was cut by 5 bases and J by 14 bases, with 11 bases left in between. Germline assignment: CDR1 SQVTM and CDR2 ANQGSEA. The CDR3 protein is CSVRPEGYF. Written as DNA, the CDR3 is TGCAGCGTTCGGCCGGAGGGGTATTTT.

This clonotype came up a few times. The chain has TRBV11-3 and TRBJ2-3; D perhaps matches TRBD1 (5 bases). There are 15 residues in the CDR3. The germline V gene has CDR1 SGHNT and CDR2 YENEEA. V lost 5 bases and J 4 bases, leaving 16 bases between the germline ends. The CDR3 protein is CASSPEAGLADTQYF. CDR3 bases: TGTGCCAGCAGCCCGGAAGCAGGGTTGGCAGATACGCAGTATTTT.

This clonotype was observed at least ten times. This CDR3 reads CASSPGTLPGANVLTF. CDR3 bases: TGTGCCAGCAGCCCCGGGACTTTACCTGGGGCCAACGTCCTGACTTTC. The rearrangement links TRBV3-1 to TRBJ2-6; TRBD2 might be the D (6 bases). V was trimmed by 4 bases and J by 2 bases, leaving 12 bases between them. This CDR3 contains 16 residues. Germline V gene sequence: CDR1 LGHDT, CDR2 YNNKEL (reference sequence). The complete variable domain, with remaining parts taken from reference TRBV3-1 and TRBJ2-6, reads DTAVSQTPKYLVTQMGNDKSIKCEQNLGHDTMYWYKQDSKKFLKIMFSYNNKELIINETVPNRFSPKSPDKAHLNLHINSLELGDSAVYFCASSPGTLPGANVLTFGAGSRLTVL.

This clonotype was seen ten or more times. J is TRBJ2-7 and V is TRBV5-1; D remains ambiguous. Trimming removed 4 bases at V and 1 base at J, with 15 bases between. Germline values: CDR1 SGHRS, CDR2 YFSETQ. The CDR3 is 15 residues long. This chain's CDR3 is CASSPIEPRSYEQYF. Written as DNA, the CDR3 is TGCGCCAGCAGCCCCATTGAGCCGAGGTCCTACGAGCAGTACTTC.

There are many counts of this clonotype. J is TRBJ2-4 and V is TRBV28; D is perhaps TRBD1 (6 bases). CDR1 MDHEN and CDR2 SYDVKM come from the germline V gene. V was trimmed by 6 bases and J by 3 bases, leaving 15 bases between them. This CDR3 spans 15 amino acids. Written as DNA, the CDR3 is TGTGCCAGCAGGAACCAGGGGAAGTTCAAAAACATTCAGTACTTC. This translates into CASRNQGKFKNIQYF.

The rearrangement links TRBV28 to TRBJ2-7; 10 nucleotides agree with TRBD2. CDR1 and CDR2 (germline): MDHEN, SYDVKM. This CDR3 has 15 residues. V shed 1 base and J 4 bases; nucleotides not matched to a gene: 4. The CDR3 bases are TGTGCCAGCAGTTTATCGGGAGCGGGAGGGTACGAGCAGTACTTC. It specifies CASSLSGAGGYEQYF.

The chain couples TRBV20-1 to TRBJ2-1, with D possibly TRBD2 on 5 matching bases. The V and J ends lost 5 bases and 4 bases respectively, with 15 bases between them. The CDR3 has 14 residues. Germline-derived CDR1 and CDR2 are DFQATT and SNEGSKA (reference sequence). This chain's CDR3 is CSAWTSRWYNEQFF. The DNA for the CDR3 is TGCAGTGCTTGGACTTCCCGGTGGTACAATGAGCAGTTCTTC.

This clonotype came up many times. The chain is built from TRBV7-2 and TRBJ2-5, with D hard to call. Germline values: CDR1 SGHTA, CDR2 FQGNSA. The CDR3 sequence is 14 residues long. Deletions cut 5 bases from V and 1 base from J, with 11 bases between. The CDR3 nucleotides read TGTGCCAGCAGCCGGATGGCGTTCCAAGAGACCCAGTACTTC. Protein sequence: CASSRMAFQETQYF.

The chain carries TRBV9 and TRBJ2-1, with 11 bases fitting TRBD2. V was clipped by 3 bases and J by 5 bases; unmatched bases: 13. The CDR3 loop spans 18 amino acids. In germline, CDR1 is SGDLS, CDR2 YYNGEE. CDR3 residues: CASSGELSLAGAHNEQFF. The CDR3, as DNA: TGTGCCAGCAGCGGGGAGCTCTCACTAGCGGGAGCTCACAATGAGCAGTTCTTC.

A few counts support this clonotype. The rearrangement links TRBV6-5 to TRBJ2-7; 8 bases line up with TRBD2. The CDR3 sequence is 16 residues long. Germline V lookup: CDR1 MNHEY, CDR2 SVGAGI. The V gene end was trimmed by 4 bases and the J gene end by 4 bases; junction bases not matched to a gene: 12. CDR3 protein: CASSSLSGIRLYEQYF. The CDR3 DNA is TGTGCCAGCAGTTCCCTTAGCGGGATCCGCCTGTACGAGCAGTACTTC.

This clonotype has ten or more counts. This chain joins TRBV6-1 and TRBJ2-7; 7 bases agree with TRBD2. Per the germline V gene, CDR1 is MNHNS and CDR2 is SASEGT. The J segment lost 4 bases and the V segment lost 9 bases, leaving 9 bases of the junction unmatched. The CDR3 runs to 13 residues. The CDR3 DNA reads TGTGCCAGTCATACCGGCGGGGGATACGAGCAGTACTTC. It translates to CASHTGGGYEQYF.

The chain has TRBV6-2 or TRBV6-3 and TRBJ2-7, with D possibly being TRBD1 or TRBD2 (5 bases each). The CDR3 is 14 residues long. Germline CDR1 and CDR2: MNHEY and SVGEGT. V lost 5 bases, J lost 3 bases, and 14 bases lay in between. CDR3 sequence reads: CASSDLRDGYEQYF. In DNA form, the CDR3 reads TGTGCCAGCAGTGATCTCCGGGACGGCTACGAGCAGTACTTC.

This clonotype was counted a few times. The J gene is TRBJ2-3, the V gene TRBV7-2; TRBD2 aligns across 9 bases. The V segment lost 2 bases and the J segment 3 bases; nucleotides outside the gene matches: 6. Germline V lookup: CDR1 SGHTA, CDR2 FQGNSA. The CDR3 has 16 residues. CDR3 residues: CASSLSRGLATDTQYF. The CDR3 DNA is TGTGCCAGCAGCTTATCCCGGGGACTAGCAACAGATACGCAGTATTTT.